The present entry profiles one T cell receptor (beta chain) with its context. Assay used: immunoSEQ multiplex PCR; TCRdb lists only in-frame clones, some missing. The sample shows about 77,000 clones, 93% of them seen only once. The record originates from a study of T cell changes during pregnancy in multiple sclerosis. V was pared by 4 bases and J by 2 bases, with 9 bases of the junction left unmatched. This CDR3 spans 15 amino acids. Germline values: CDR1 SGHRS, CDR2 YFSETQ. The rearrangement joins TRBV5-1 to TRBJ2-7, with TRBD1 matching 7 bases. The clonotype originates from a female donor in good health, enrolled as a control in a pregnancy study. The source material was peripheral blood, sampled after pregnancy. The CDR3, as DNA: TGCGCCAGCAGCAGACAGGGCCAGGGACCCTACGAGCAGTACTTC. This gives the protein CASSRQGQGPYEQYF.